This T cell receptor (beta chain) was recorded in a study of OX40 agonist ivuxolimab in advanced cancers. For the study in its entirety: Ivuxolimab was a fully human IgG2 agonistic monoclonal antibody targeting the costimulatory receptor OX40 (CD134). Prior anti-PD-1, anti-PD-L1 or anti-CTLA-4 therapy was permitted, and about two fifths of dose-escalation patients had received checkpoint inhibitors. In the dose-escalation cohort, around four fifths of patients were male, and the mean age was approximately 60 years, with a range of about 23 to 85. The paper reports the monotherapy dose-escalation portion (N ≈ 52 patients) of the phase I ivuxolimab trial. Intravenous ivuxolimab was administered to patients every 2 weeks at six dose levels: 0.01, 0.1, 0.3, 1.5, 3 and 10 mg/kg. Of the roughly 50 dose-escalation patients, hepatocellular carcinoma was present in about 20, melanoma in some 15, renal cell carcinoma in 9 and head and neck cancer in 9. Partial responses occurred in three dose-escalation patients: two with cutaneous melanoma and one with hepatocellular carcinoma. The point of sequencing TCRbeta in the periphery was to test whether ivuxolimab changed TCR sequence diversity and drove clonal T-cell expansion.

Patients with autoimmune disease history or receiving systemic immunosuppression were excluded from the trial. In every dose cohort, peripheral blood was drawn for TCR sequencing at baseline, cycle 4 day 1, and cycle 7 day 1. The samples were taken from a phase I, first-in-human, multicenter, open-label dose-escalation trial of ivuxolimab. Adults with locally advanced or metastatic melanoma, renal cell, hepatocellular, or head and neck squamous cell carcinoma were enrolled in the trial. Before TCR sequencing, CD4+ and CD8+ T cells were separately sorted from peripheral blood. The study at large found these results: Which antigens the clonally expanded peripheral T cells were specific for was not determined. In the 0.1-3.0 mg/kg groups, partial responders were among the patients with the lowest normalized peripheral clonal expansion, particularly in CD8+ T cells. After ivuxolimab, more expanded clones were found on average in CD8+ T cells than in CD4+ T cells. Clonal expansion of both CD4+ and CD8+ blood T cells was observed from baseline to week 6 at doses 0.1 to 3.0 mg/kg. Low levels of normalized T-cell clonal expansion were also seen in some nonresponding patients.

CDR1 SGHRS and CDR2 YFSETQ are derived from the germline V gene. Trimming removed 3 bases from V and 6 bases from J; the gene matches leave 4 bases unexplained. The CDR3 contains 13 residues, cysteine and phenylalanine counted. Solely the CDR3 DNA is kept, with 39 bases framed from the first base. Comment on this clone: No cognate antigen has been identified for it. Per-base quality was not reported, and no clone a single base away is much larger than it.

Genomic DNA was extracted from sorted cells for sequencing of the TCRbeta CDR3 region. The immunoSEQ Assay was used to sequence the TCRbeta CDR3 regions. Imported from immuneACCESS, the table was reduced by TCRdb to in-frame sequences with V and J called. These copies leave out some clones; in studies compared against another copy, an unresolved V gene accounts for under half, and the cause of the remainder is not known. This sample lists more than 85,000 clones; more than 85% were detected once. 0.31% of the sample rests with the top ten. The rearranged chain carries TRBV5-1 and TRBJ2-3, with TRBD1 identical over 7 junction bases. Here the sequenced sample was CD4+ or CD8+ T cells sorted from blood, taken in a trial of the OX40 agonist ivuxolimab. This sequence originates from an adult with an advanced solid tumor such as melanoma, head and neck, liver or kidney cancer. DNA sequence: TGCGCCAGCAGCTGGATGACAGGGGATACGCAGTATTTT. This translates into CASSWMTGDTQYF.